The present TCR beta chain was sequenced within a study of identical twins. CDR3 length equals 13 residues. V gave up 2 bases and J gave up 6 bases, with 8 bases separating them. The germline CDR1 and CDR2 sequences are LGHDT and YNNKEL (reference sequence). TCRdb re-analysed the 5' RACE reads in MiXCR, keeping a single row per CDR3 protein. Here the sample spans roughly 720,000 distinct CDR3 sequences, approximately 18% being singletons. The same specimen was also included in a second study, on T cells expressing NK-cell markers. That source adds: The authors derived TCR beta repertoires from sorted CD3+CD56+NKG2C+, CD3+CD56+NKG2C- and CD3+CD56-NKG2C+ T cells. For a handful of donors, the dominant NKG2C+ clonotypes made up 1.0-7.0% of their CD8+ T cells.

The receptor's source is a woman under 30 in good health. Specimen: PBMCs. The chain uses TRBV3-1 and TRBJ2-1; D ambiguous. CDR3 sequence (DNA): TGTGCCAGCAGCCAATCGTCGGGCAATGAGCAGTTCTTC. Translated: CASSQSSGNEQFF.